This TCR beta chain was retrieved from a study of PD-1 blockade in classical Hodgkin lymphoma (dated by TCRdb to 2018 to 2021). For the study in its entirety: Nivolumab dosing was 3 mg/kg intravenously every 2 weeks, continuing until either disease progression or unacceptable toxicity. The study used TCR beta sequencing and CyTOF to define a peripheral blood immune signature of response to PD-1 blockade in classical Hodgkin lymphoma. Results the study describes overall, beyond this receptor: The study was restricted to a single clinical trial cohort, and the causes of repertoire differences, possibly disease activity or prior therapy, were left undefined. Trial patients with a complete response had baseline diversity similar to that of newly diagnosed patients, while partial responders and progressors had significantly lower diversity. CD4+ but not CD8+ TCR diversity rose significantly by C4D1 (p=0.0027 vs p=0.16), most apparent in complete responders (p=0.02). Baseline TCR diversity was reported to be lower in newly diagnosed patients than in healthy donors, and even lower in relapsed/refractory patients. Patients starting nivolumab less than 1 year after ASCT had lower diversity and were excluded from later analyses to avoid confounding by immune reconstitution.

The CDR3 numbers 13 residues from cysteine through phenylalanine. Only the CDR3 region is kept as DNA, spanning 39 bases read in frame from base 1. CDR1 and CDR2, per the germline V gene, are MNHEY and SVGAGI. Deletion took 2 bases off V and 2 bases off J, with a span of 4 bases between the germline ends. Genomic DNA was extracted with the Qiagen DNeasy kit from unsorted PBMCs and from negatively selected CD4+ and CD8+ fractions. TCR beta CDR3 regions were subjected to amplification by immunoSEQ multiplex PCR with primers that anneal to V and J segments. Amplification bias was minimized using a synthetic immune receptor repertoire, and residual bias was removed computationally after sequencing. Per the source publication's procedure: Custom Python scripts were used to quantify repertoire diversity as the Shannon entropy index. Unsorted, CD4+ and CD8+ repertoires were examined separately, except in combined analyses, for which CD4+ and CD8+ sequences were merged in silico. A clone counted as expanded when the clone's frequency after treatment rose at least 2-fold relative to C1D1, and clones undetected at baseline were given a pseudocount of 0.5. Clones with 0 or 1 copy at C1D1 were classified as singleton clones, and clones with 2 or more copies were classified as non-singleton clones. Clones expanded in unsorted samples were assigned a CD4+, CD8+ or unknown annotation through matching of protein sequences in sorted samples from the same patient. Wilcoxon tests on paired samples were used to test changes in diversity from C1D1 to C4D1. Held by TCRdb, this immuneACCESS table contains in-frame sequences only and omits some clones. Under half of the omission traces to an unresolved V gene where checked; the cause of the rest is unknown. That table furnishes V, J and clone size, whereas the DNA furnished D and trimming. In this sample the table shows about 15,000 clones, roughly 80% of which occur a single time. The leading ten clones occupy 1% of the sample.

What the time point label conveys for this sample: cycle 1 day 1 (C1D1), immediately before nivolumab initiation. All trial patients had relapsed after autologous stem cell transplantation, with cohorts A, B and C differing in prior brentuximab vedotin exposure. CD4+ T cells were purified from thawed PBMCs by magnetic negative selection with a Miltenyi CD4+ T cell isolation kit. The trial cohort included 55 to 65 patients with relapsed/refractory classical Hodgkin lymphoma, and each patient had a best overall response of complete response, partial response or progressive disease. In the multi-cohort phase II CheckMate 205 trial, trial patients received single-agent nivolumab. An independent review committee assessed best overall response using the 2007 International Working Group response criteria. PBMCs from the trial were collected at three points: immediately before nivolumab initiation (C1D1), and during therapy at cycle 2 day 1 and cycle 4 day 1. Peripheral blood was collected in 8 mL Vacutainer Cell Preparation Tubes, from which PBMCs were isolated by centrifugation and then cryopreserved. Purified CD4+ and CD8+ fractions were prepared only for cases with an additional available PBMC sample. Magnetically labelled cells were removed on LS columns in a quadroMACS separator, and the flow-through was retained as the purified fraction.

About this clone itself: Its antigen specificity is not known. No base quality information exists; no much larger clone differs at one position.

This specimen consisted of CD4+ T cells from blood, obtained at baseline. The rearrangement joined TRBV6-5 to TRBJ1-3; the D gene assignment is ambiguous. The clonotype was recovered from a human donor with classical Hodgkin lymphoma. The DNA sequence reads TGTGCCAGCAGTTACGTACCTGGAAACACCATATATTTT. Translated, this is CASSYVPGNTIYF.